This T cell receptor beta chain is from a study of T-cell memory formation after mild COVID-19. Study-wide results and caveats: CD4+ contracting clones were mainly CM and EM; CD8+ ones, EMRA.

TCRdb independently ran MiXCR on the 5' RACE reads; one entry per CDR3 protein. Of approximately 240,000 distinct CDR3 sequences in the sample, about 15% were seen once. This clonotype was counted only a few times. Antigen specificity is unknown. Germline CDR1 LGHDT, CDR2 YNNKEL (reference sequence). V shed 0 bases and J shed 2 bases, with 13 bases lying between them. CDR3 length: 16 amino acids. The chain uses TRBV3-1 and TRBJ1-2; D gene uncertain. This sequence originates from a man aged 18 to 30 who had mild COVID-19 (a few samples of this study predate the infection). Cell type and time point are not known. The sequenced sample was PBMCs or a T cell subset sorted from them (not recorded which). The CDR3 spells CASSQDPGLLNYGYTF. In nucleotides, the CDR3 is TGTGCCAGCAGCCAAGATCCGGGTTTGTTAAACTATGGCTACACCTTC.